The clone carrying this T cell receptor (beta chain) was recorded at least ten times. This sample is part of a study of regulatory T cells in long-lasting Graves disease. The CDR3 sequence is 15 residues long. The V and J ends lost 2 bases and 1 base respectively, with 11 bases between them. The sample's time point: newly diagnosed GD, antithyroid drugs for less than 3 months. Extracted RNA from PBMCs served as the source of the TCR library. Construction of TCR beta libraries relied on iRepertoire HTBI primers and on Arm-PCR targeting CDR3 regions. Via MiXCR, TCRdb re-called the multiplex PCR reads, giving one row per CDR3 protein. The table shows under 300,000 distinct CDR3 sequences, with 18% occurring only once. The same sample was also studied in work on T cells in Graves' hyperthyroidism and ophthalmopathy.

The clonotype was recovered from a woman between 25 and 40 years old with Graves disease. The chain links TRBV12-3 or TRBV12-4 to TRBJ1-1; D is possibly TRBD1 (5 bases). The sequencing used peripheral blood mononuclear cells (PBMCs), collected at new diagnosis, from a patient treated with antithyroid drugs. The DNA of the CDR3 is TGTGCCAGCAGTTTAAGGGCAGGGTGGAACACTGAAGCTTTCTTT. Encoded protein: CASSLRAGWNTEAFF.